A single T cell receptor beta chain is shown here with its context. As yet, its antigen is unknown. The germline V gene has CDR1 SGHNT and CDR2 YENEEA. V was clipped by 3 bases and J by 1 base, with 10 bases between them. The CDR3 runs 15 residues. This sample was taken from a study of T cell responses to AZD1222 COVID-19 vaccine. Overall study findings and caveats: Spike-specific TCR depth and breadth grew after two AZD1222 doses. Females made up more of the donors, who were largely white British, and clonal diversity may have come out too low. Reportedly, nearly half the spike-specific TCRs target unmutated variant regions.

This table comes from immunoSEQ multiplex PCR, and its TCRdb copy is limited to in-frame clones, with some not included. This sample has around 110,000 clones, with 93% found just once. The receptor was derived from an adult in good health. Here the sequenced sample was peripheral blood, taken on day 0 of AZD1222 vaccination. This rearrangement joins TRBV11-3 to TRBJ2-1; D not certain. The CDR3 nucleotides are TGTGCCAGCAGCTTGGATACTGGATCCTACAATGAGCAGTTCTTC. It is translated as CASSLDTGSYNEQFF. The full variable domain, its missing parts supplied by reference TRBV11-3 and TRBJ2-1, is EAGVVQSPRYKIIEKKQPVAFWCNPISGHNTLYWYLQNLGQGPELLIRYENEEAVDDSQLPKDRFSAERLKGVDSTLKIQPAELGDSAVYLCASSLDTGSYNEQFFGPGTRLTVL.